This T cell receptor (beta chain) was recovered during a study of CD8+CD57+ T cells in acquired aplastic anemia. As for the study in general: Sorted CD4+ and CD8+ cells yielded around 3.3 ug of DNA on average.

Worth noting for this clonotype: Without the conserved terminal phenylalanine or tryptophan, this CDR3 likely stems from a read error.

The template for TCR beta VDJ and CDR3 sequence profiling was genomic DNA. A single record per CDR3 protein comes from TCRdb applying MiXCR to the reads. The table records around 150,000 distinct CDR3 sequences, around 40% of them present only once. The CDR3 has 15 amino acids. CDR1 is ENHRY, CDR2 SYGVKD, per germline. The rearrangement joins TRBV10-3 to TRBJ1-3; no definite D call. Material for sequencing was sorted CD4+, CD8+, or CD8+CD57+ T cells (not recorded which) from PBMCs. The origin of this receptor is a human donor in good health. The CDR3 loop reads CASSDGPNSGNTIYS. CDR3 DNA: TGTGCCAGCAGTGACGGGCCGAACTCTGGAAACACCATATATTCT.